This T cell receptor beta chain was sequenced for a study of shared clonotypes between healthy human individuals. Study at large: Aged 18 to 49, the donors were two women and three men. Used for every donor were three CD4 naive, three CD4 memory, two CD8 naive and one CD8 memory plate. Findings and caveats of the study: Generally, estimated richness proved larger in naive subsets than it did in memory subsets.

The assay was run at deep level. Sequencing used immunoSEQ multiplex PCR; TCRdb keeps in-frame clones, though not all of them. The repertoire holds 950,000 to 1,300,000 clones, with about 74% as singletons. Points on this clone: Antigen unknown.

Germline assignment: CDR1 MNHNY and CDR2 SVGAGI (reference sequence). The junction had 3 bases not matched to a gene; V was cut back by 6 bases and J by 7 bases. The CDR3 totals 13 residues. The chain recombines TRBV6-6 with TRBJ1-6, with 7 bases that match TRBD1. The sequence was collected from a man younger than 35 in good health. The material sequenced was memory CD4+ T cells sorted from blood. The subset here: CD45RA-negative fraction. CDR3 loop: CASRPGGNSPLHF. The CDR3 nucleotides read TGTGCCAGCAGGCCAGGGGGAAATTCACCCCTCCACTTT.